This T cell receptor beta chain is drawn from a study of blood T cell repertoires in COVID-19. Looking at the study overall: Donors in the United States, Italy and Spain gave samples during acute or convalescent COVID-19. From T cells, B-cell-depleted T cells, or PBMCs came the material, which was cDNA or gDNA.

Study processing details: Reference gene primer amplification gave nucleated cell count estimates. This table comes from immunoSEQ multiplex PCR, and its TCRdb copy is limited to in-frame clones, with some not included. V, J and clone size are those of that table, while D and trimming were read from the DNA. The sample yields 95,000 to 110,000 clones, 84% seen once. The sample comprised peripheral blood. The TCR comes from a human donor in a cohort sampled during active COVID-19.

The CDR3 is CASSSTGGFGETQYF. CDR3 bases: TGTGCCAGCAGTTCGACAGGGGGCTTTGGAGAGACCCAGTACTTC. This chain connects TRBV25-1 to TRBJ2-5; 10 nucleotides align to TRBD1. Germline-derived CDR1 and CDR2 are MGHDK and SYGVNS. Trimming cost V 5 bases and J 4 bases; bases outside gene matches: 7. The CDR3 runs to 15 residues.